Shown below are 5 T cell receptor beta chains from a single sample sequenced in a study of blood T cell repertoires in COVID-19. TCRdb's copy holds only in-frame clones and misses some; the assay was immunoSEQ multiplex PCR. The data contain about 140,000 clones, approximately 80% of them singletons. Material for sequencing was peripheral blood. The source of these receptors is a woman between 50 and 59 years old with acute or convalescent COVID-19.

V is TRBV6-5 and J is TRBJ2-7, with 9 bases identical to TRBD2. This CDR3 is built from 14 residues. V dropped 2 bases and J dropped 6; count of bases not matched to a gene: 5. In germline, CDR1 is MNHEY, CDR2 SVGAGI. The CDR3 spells CASSYERGDGEQYF. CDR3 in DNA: TGTGCCAGCAGTTACGAGCGGGGGGACGGCGAGCAGTACTTC.

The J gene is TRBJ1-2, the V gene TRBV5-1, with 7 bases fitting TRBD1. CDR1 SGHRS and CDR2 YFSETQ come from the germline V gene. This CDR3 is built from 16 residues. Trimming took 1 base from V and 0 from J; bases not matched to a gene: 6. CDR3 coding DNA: TGCGCCAGCAGCTTGCCTGGGACAGTAGCTAACTATGGCTACACCTTC. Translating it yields CASSLPGTVANYGYTF.

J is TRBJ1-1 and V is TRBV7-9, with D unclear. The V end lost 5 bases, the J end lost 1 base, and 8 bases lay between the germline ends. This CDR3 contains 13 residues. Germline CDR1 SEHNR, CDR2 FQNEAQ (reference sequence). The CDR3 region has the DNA TGTGCCAGCAGCCAACTAGCGAACACTGAAGCTTTCTTT. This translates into CASSQLANTEAFF.

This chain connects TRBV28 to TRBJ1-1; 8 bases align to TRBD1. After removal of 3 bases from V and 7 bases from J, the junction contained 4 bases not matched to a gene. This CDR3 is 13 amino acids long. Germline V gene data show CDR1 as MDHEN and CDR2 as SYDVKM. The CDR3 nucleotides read TGTGCCAGCAGTTTCTCCGGGACAGGTGAAGCTTTCTTT. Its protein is CASSFSGTGEAFF.

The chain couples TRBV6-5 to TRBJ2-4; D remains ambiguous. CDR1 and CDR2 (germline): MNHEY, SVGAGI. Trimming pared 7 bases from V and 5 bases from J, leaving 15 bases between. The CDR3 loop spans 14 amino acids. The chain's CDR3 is CASTSASTENIQYF. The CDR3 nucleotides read TGTGCCAGCACCAGCGCGAGCACCGAAAACATTCAGTACTTC.